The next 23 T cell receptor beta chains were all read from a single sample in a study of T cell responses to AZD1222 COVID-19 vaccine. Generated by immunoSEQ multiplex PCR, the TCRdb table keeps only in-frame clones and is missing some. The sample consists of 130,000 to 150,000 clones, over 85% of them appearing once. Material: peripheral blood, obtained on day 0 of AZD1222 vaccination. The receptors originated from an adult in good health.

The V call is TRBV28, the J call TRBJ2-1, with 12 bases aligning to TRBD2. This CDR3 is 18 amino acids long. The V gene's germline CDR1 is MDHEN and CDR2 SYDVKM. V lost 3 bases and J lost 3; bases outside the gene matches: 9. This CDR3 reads CASSLASGRGYLYNEQFF. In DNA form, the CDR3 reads TGTGCCAGCAGTTTGGCTAGCGGGAGGGGATACCTCTACAATGAGCAGTTCTTC.

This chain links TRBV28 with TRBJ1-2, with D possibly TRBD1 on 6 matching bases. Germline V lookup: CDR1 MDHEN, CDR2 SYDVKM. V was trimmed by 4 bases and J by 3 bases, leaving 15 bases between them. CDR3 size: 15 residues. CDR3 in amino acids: CASSSQGRVDYGYTF. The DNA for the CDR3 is TGTGCCAGCAGTTCACAGGGACGGGTCGACTATGGCTACACCTTC.

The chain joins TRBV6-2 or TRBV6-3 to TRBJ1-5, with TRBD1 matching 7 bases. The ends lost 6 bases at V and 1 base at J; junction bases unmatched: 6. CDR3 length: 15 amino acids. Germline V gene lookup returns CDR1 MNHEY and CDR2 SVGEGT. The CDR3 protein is CASSRQGRSNQPQHF. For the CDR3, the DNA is TGTGCCAGCAGCCGACAGGGCCGCAGCAATCAGCCCCAGCATTTT.

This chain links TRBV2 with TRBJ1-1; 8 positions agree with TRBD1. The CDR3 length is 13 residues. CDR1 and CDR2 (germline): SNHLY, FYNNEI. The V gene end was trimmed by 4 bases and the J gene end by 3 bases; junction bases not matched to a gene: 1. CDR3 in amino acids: CASSADRDTEAFF. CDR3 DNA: TGTGCCAGCAGTGCGGACAGGGACACTGAAGCTTTCTTT.

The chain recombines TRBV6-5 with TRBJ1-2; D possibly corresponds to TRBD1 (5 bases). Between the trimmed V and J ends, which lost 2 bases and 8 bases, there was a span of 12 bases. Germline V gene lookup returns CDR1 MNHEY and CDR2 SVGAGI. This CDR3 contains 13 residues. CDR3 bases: TGTGCCAGCAGTTACGGGGCAGGGAAAGGCTACACCTTC. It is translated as CASSYGAGKGYTF.

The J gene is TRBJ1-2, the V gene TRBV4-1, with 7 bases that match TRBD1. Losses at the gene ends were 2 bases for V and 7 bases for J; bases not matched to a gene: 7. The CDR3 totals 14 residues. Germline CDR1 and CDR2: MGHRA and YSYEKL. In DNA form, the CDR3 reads TGCGCCAGCAGCCAAATCGGACAGGCCTTTGGCTACACCTTC. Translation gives CASSQIGQAFGYTF.

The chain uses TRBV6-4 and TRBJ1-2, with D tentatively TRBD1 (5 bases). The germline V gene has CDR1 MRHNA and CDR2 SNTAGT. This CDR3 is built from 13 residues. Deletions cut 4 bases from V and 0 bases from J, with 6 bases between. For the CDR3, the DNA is TGTGCCAGCAGTGGGGGGACTAACTATGGCTACACCTTC. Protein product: CASSGGTNYGYTF.

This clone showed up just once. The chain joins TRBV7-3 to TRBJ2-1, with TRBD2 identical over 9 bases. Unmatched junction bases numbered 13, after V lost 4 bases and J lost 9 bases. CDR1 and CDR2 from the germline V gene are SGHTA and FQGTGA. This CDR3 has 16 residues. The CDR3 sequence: CASSYLVSGRLSEQFF. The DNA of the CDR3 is TGTGCCAGCAGCTACTTAGTTAGCGGGAGACTGAGTGAGCAGTTCTTC.

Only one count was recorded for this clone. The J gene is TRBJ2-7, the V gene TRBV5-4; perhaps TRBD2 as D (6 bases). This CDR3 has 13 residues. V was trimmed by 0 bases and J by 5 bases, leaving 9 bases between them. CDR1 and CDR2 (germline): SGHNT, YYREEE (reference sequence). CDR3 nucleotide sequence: TGTGCCAGCAGCTTGGCATGGGGGGACGAGCAGTACTTC. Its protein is CASSLAWGDEQYF.

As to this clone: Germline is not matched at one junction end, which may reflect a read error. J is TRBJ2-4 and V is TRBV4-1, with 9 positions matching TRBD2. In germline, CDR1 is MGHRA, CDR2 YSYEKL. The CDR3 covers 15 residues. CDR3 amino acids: CASSPLGLAKNIQYF. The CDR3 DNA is TGCGCCAGCAGCCCCTTGGGACTAGCCAAGAACATTCAGTACTTC.

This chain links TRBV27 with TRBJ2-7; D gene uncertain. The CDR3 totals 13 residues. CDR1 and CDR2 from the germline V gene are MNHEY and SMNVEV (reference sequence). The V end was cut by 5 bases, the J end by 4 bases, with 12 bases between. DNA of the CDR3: TGTGCCAGCAGTAAAAATTGGGGATACGAGCAGTACTTC. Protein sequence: CASSKNWGYEQYF.

The CDR3 loop is CASSLGSSGETQYF. CDR3 nucleotides: TGTGCCAGCAGCTTAGGGTCCTCTGGAGAGACCCAGTACTTC. V and J are TRBV11-2 and TRBJ2-5; D gene uncertain. CDR1 SGHAT and CDR2 FQNNGV come from the germline V gene. This CDR3 has 14 amino acids. Trimming took 1 base from V and 4 from J, leaving 10 bases between them. Drawing the rest from reference TRBV11-2 and TRBJ2-5, the complete variable domain is EAGVAQSPRYKIIEKRQSVAFWCNPISGHATLYWYQQILGQGPKLLIQFQNNGVVDDSQLPKDRFSAERLKGVDSTLKIQPAKLEDSAVYLCASSLGSSGETQYFGPGTRLLVL.

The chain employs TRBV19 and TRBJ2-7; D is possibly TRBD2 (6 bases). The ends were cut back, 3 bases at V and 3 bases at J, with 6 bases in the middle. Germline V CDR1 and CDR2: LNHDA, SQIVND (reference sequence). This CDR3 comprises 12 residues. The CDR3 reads CASSIGSYEQYF. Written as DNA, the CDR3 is TGTGCCAGTAGTATCGGGAGCTACGAGCAGTACTTC.

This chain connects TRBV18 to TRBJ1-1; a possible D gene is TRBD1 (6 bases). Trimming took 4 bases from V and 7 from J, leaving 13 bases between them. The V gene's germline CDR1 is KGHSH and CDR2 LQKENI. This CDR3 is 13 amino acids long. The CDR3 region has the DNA TGTGCCAGCTCACATGGACAGACAGATGAAGCTTTCTTT. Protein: CASSHGQTDEAFF.

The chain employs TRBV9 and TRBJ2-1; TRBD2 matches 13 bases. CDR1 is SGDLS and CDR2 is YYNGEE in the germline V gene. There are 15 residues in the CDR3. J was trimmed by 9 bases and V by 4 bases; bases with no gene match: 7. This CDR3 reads CASSTAGTSGTEQFF. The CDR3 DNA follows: TGTGCCAGCAGCACCGCCGGGACTAGCGGGACTGAGCAGTTCTTC.

Here the CDR3 DNA reads TGTGCCAGCAGCTCTAGACAGGGGCGATCCCAGTTCTTC. Translated: CASSSRQGRSQFF. The V call is TRBV7-3, the J call TRBJ2-1; 8 nucleotides align to TRBD1. Germline CDR1 reads SGHTA; CDR2 reads FQGTGA. This CDR3 is built from 13 residues. V lost 4 bases to trimming and J lost 13 bases; unmatched junction nucleotides: 9.

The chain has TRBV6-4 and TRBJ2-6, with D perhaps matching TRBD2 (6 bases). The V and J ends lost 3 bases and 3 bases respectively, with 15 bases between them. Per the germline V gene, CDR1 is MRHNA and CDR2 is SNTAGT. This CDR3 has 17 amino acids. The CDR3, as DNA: TGTGCCAGCAGTGAGCGTGGGGGAGGCGATGGGGCCAACGTCCTGACTTTC. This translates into CASSERGGGDGANVLTF.

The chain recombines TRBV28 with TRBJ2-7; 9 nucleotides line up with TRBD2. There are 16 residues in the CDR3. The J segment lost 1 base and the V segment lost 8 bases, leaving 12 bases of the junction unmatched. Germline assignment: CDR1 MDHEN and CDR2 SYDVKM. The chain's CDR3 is CASVSLAGVGSYEQYF. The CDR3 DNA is TGTGCCAGCGTATCATTAGCGGGAGTCGGTTCCTACGAGCAGTACTTC.

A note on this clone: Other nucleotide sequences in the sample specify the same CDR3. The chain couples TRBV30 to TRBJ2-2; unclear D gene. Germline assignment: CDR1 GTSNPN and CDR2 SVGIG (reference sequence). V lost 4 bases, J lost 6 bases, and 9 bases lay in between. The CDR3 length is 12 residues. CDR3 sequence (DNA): TGTGCCTGGACCCTAGTTGCCGGGGAGCTGTTTTTT. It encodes CAWTLVAGELFF.

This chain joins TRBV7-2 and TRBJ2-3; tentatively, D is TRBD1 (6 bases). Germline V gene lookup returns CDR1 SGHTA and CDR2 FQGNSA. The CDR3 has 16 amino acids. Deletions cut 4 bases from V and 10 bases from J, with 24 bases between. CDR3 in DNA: TGTGCCAGCAGCTATTCCAAACAGGGAACCCTAGGAGCGCAGTATTTT. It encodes CASSYSKQGTLGAQYF.

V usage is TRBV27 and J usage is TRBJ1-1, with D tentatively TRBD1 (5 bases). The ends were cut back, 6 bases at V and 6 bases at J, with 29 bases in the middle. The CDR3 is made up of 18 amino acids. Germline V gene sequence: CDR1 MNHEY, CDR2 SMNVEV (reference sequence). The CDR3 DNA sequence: TGTGCCAGCAGCCATTATTTGGGGGGGGGTTTCGGGTCGGCTGAAGCTTTCTTT. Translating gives CASSHYLGGGFGSAEAFF.

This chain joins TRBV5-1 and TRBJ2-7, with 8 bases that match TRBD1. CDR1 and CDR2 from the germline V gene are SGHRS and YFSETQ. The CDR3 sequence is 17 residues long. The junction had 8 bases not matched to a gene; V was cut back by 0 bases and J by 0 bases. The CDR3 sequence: CASSLVPPGQVSYEQYF. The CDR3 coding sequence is TGCGCCAGCAGCTTGGTCCCCCCGGGACAGGTCTCCTACGAGCAGTACTTC. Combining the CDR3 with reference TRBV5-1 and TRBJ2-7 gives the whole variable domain KAGVTQTPRYLIKTRGQQVTLSCSPISGHRSVSWYQQTPGQGLQFLFEYFSETQRNKGNFPGRFSGRQFSNSRSEMNVSTLELGDSALYLCASSLVPPGQVSYEQYFGPGTRLTVT.

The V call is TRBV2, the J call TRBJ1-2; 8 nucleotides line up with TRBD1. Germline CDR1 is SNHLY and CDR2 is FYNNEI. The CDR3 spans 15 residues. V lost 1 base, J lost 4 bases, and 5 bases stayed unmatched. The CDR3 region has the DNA TGTGCCAGCAGTGAAGGATGGACAGGGACCTATGGCTACACCTTC. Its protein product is CASSEGWTGTYGYTF. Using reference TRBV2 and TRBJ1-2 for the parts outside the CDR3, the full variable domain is EPEVTQTPSHQVTQMGQEVILRCVPISNHLYFYWYRQILGQKVEFLVSFYNNEISEKSEIFDDQFSVERPDGSNFTLKIRSTKLEDSAMYFCASSEGWTGTYGYTFGSGTRLTVV.